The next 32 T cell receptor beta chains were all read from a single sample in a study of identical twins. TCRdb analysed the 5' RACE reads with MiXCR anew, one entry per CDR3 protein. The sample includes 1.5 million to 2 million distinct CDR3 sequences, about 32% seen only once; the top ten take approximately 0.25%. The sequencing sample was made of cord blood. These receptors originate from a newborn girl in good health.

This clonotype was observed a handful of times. CDR3 DNA: TGCGCCAGCAGCCGTCGACTAGCGGGAGTTGCCTACGAGCAGTACTTC. Protein sequence: CASSRRLAGVAYEQYF. This chain uses TRBV4-1 with TRBJ2-7; TRBD2 agrees at 12 bases. Germline CDR1 is MGHRA and CDR2 is YSYEKL. J was trimmed by 2 bases and V by 4 bases; bases with no gene match: 6. This CDR3 has 16 residues.

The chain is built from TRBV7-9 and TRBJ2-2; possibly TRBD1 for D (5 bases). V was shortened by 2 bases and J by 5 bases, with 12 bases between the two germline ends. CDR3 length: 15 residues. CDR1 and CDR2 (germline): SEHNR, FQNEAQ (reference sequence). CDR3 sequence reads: CASSLIGPGTGELFF. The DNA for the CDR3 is TGTGCCAGCAGCTTAATCGGCCCAGGGACCGGGGAGCTGTTTTTT.

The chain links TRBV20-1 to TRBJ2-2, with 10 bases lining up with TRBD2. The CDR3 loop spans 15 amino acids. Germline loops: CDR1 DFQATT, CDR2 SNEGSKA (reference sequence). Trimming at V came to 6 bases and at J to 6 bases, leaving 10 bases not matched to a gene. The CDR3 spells CSALPLAGKAGELFF. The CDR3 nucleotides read TGCAGTGCCCTTCCACTAGCGGGAAAGGCCGGGGAGCTGTTTTTT.

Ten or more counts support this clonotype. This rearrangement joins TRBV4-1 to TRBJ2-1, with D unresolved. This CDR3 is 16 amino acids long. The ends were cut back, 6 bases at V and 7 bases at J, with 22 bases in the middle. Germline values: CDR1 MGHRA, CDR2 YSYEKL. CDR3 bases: TGCGCCAGCAGTTTTTCGGCCCCGAAGAGGTTAAATGAGCAGTTCTTC. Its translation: CASSFSAPKRLNEQFF.

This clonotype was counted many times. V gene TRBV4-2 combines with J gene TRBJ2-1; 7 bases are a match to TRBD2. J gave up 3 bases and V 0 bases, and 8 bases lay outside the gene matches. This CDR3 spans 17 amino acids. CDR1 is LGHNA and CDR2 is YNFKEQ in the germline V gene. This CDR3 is CASSQDHTSVGYNEQFF. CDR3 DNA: TGTGCCAGCAGCCAAGATCATACTAGCGTAGGCTACAATGAGCAGTTCTTC.

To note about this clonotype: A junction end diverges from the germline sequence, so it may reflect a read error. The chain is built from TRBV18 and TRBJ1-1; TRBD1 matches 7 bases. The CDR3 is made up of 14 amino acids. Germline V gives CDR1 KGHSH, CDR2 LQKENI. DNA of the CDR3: TGTGCCAGCTCACCGCCGGGACAGAGGGCTGAGGCTTTCTTT. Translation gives CASSPPGQRAEAFF. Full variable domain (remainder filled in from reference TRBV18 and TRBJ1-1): NAGVMQNPRHLVRRRGQEARLRCSPMKGHSHVYWYRQLPEEGLKFMVYLQKENIIDESGMPKERFSAEFPKEGPSILRIQQVVRGDSAAYFCASSPPGQRAEAFFGQGTRLTVV.

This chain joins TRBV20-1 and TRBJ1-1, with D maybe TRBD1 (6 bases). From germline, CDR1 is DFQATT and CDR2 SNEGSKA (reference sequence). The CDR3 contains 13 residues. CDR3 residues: CRGGRDMNTEAFF. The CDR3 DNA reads TGCAGGGGGGGGAGGGACATGAACACTGAAGCTTTCTTT.

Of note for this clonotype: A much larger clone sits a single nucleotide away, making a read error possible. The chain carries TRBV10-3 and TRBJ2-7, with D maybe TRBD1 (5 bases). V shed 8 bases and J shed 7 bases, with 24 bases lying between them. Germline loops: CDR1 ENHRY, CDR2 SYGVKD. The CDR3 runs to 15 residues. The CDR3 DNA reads TGTGCCATCGCCGGTGGGGCCCTAGGGTCCAATGAGCAGTACTTC. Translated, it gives CAIAGGALGSNEQYF.

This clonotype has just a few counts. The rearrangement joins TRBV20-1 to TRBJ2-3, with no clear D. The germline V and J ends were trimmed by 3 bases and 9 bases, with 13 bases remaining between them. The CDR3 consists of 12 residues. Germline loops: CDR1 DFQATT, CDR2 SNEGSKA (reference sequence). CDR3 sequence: CSASYNGPTQYF. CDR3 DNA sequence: TGCAGTGCTAGCTACAATGGGCCAACGCAGTATTTT.

The CDR3 coding sequence is TGTGCCAGCAGCACTAGCTGGACTTTGGGCGATGGGCAGTTCTTC. Translation: CASSTSWTLGDGQFF. The chain couples TRBV11-2 to TRBJ2-1, with TRBD2 as a possible D gene (6 bases). Looked up from germline, CDR1 is SGHAT and CDR2 is FQNNGV. V was pared by 5 bases and J by 12 bases, with 23 bases between. The CDR3 is 15 residues long. The full variable domain, with the rest looked up from reference TRBV11-2 and TRBJ2-1, is EAGVAQSPRYKIIEKRQSVAFWCNPISGHATLYWYQQILGQGPKLLIQFQNNGVVDDSQLPKDRFSAERLKGVDSTLKIQPAKLEDSAVYLCASSTSWTLGDGQFFGPGTRLTVL.

This CDR3 reads CASSLPGSVKNIQYF. The CDR3 DNA sequence: TGTGCCAGCAGTTTACCGGGGTCGGTCAAAAACATTCAGTACTTC. This rearrangement joins TRBV12-3 or TRBV12-4 to TRBJ2-4; possible D gene TRBD2, 5 bases. V lost 2 bases and J lost 3, with 11 bases in between. The CDR3 contains 15 residues.

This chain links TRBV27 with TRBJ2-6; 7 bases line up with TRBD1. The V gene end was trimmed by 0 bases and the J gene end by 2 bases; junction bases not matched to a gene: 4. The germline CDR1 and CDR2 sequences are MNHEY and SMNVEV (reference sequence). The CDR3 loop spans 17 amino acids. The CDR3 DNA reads TGTGCCAGCAGTTTATCGACAGGGCGGGCTGGGGCCAACGTCCTGACTTTC. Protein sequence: CASSLSTGRAGANVLTF.

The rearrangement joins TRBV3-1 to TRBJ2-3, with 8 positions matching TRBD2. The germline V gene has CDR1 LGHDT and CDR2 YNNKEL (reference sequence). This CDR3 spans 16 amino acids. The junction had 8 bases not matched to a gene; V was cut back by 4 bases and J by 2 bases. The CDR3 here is CASSRNGLAITDTQYF. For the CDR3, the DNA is TGTGCCAGCAGCCGTAACGGACTAGCTATCACAGATACGCAGTATTTT.

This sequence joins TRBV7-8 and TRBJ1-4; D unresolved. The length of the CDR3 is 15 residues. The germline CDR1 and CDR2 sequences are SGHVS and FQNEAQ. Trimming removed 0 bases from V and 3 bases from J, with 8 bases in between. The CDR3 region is CASSLALVANEKLFF. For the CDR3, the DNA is TGTGCCAGCAGCTTAGCGCTGGTGGCTAATGAAAAACTGTTTTTT.

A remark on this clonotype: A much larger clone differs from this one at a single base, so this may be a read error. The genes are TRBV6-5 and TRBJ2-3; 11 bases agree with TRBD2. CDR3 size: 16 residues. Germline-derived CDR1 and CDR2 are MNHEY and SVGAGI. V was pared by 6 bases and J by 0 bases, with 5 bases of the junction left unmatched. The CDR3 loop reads CASRPWTSGSTDTQYF. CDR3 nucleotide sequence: TGTGCCAGCAGACCCTGGACTAGCGGGAGCACAGATACGCAGTATTTT.

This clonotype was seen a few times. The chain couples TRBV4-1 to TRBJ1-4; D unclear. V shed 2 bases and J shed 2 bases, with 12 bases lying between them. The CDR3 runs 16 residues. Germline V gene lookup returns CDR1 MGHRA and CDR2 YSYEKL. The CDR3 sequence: CASSQQGRRTNEKLFF. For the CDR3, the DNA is TGCGCCAGCAGCCAACAAGGGAGGAGGACTAATGAAAAACTGTTTTTT.

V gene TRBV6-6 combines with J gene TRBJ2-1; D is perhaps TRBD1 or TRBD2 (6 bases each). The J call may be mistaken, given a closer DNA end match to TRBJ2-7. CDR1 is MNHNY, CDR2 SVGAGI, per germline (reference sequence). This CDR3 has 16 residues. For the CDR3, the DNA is TGTGCCAGCAGTTACTCTACGGGGGCGGCCTACAATGAGCAGTACTTC. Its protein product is CASSYSTGAAYNEQYF.

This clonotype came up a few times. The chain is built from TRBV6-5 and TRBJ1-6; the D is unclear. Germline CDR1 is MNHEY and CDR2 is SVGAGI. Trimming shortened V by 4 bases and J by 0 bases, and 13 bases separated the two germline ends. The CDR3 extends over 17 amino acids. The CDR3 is CASSWRQPFSYNSPLHF. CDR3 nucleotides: TGTGCCAGCAGTTGGCGACAACCCTTCTCCTATAATTCACCCCTCCACTTT.

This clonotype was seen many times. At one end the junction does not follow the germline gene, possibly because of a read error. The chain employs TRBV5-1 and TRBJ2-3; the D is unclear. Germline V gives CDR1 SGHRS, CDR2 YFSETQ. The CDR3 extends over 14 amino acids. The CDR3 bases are TGTGCCAGCAGCCCATCCGACAGCACAGATACGCAGTATTTT. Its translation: CASSPSDSTDTQYF.

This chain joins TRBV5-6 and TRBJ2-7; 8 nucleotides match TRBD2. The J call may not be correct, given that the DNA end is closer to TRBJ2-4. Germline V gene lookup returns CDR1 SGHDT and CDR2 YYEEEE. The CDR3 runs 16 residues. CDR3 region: CASSLALAGSRDIQYF. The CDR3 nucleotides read TGTGCCAGCAGCTTGGCCTTAGCGGGGTCTAGGGACATTCAGTACTTC.

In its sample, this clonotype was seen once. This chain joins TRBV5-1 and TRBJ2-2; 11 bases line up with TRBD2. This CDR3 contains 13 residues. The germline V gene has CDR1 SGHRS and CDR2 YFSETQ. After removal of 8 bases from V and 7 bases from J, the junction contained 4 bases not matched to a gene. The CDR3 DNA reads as TGCGCCAGTTCGACTAGCGGGGACGGGGAGCTGTTTTTT. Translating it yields CASSTSGDGELFF.

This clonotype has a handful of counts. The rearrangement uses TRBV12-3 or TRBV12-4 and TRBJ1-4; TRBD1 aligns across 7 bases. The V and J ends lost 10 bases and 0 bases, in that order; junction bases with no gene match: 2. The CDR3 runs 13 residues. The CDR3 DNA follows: TGTGCCACAACAGGGGCAACTAATGAAAAACTGTTTTTT. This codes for CATTGATNEKLFF.

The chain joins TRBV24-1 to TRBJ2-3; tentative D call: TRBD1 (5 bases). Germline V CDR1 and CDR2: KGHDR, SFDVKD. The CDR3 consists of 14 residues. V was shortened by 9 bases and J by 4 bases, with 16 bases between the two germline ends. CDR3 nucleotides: TGTGCCACCGAGTCGAAGGGGCGTCCAGATACGCAGTATTTT. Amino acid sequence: CATESKGRPDTQYF.

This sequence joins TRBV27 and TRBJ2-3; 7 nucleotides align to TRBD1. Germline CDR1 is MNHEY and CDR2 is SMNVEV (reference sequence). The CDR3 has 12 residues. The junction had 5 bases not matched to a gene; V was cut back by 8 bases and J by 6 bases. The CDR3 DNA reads TGTGCCAGCGCGACAGGGCCCGATACGCAGTATTTT. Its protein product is CASATGPDTQYF.

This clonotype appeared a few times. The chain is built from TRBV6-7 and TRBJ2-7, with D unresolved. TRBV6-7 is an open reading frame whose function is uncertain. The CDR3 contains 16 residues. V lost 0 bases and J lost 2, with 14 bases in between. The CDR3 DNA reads TGTGCCAGCAGTTACTCGTCAGAGCCTCCCCCCTACGAGCAGTACTTC. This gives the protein CASSYSSEPPPYEQYF.

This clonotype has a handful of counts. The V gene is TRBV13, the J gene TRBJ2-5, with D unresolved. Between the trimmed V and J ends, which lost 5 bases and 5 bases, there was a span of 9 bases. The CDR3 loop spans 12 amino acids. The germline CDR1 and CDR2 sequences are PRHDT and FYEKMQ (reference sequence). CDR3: CASSSRMETQYF. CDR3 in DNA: TGTGCCAGCAGCAGTCGGATGGAGACCCAGTACTTC.

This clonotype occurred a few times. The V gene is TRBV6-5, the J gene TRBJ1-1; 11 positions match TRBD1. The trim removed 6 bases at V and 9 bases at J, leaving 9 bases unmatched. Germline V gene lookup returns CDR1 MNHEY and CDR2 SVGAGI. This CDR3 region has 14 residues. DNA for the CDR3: TGTGCCAGCAGCTGGAGGACAGGGGGCGGTCAAGCTTTCTTT. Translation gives CASSWRTGGGQAFF.

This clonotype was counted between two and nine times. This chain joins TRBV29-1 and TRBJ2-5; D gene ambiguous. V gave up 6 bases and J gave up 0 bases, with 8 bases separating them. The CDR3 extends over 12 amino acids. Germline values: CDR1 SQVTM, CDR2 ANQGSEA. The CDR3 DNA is TGCAGCGTCTTTGGGGACCAAGAGACCCAGTACTTC. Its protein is CSVFGDQETQYF.

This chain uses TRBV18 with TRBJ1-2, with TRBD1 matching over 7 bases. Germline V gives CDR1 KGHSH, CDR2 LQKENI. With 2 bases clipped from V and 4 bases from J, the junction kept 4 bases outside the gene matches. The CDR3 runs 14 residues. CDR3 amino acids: CASSPEGAPYGYTF. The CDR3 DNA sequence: TGTGCCAGCTCACCAGAGGGGGCCCCCTATGGCTACACCTTC.

The CDR3 DNA reads TGCGCCAGCAGCCTTACCGGACAGGTAACAGATACGCAGTATTTT. It specifies CASSLTGQVTDTQYF. The V call is TRBV5-1, the J call TRBJ2-3, with 7 nucleotides matching TRBD1. This CDR3 spans 15 amino acids. Unmatched junction bases numbered 8, after V lost 4 bases and J lost 3 bases. CDR1 SGHRS and CDR2 YFSETQ come from the germline V gene.

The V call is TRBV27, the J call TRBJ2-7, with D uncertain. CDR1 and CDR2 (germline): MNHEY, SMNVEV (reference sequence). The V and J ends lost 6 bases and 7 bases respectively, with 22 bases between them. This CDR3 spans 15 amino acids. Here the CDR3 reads CASSFRSTITDEQYF. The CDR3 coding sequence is TGTGCCAGCAGCTTCCGCTCAACTATTACGGATGAGCAGTACTTC.

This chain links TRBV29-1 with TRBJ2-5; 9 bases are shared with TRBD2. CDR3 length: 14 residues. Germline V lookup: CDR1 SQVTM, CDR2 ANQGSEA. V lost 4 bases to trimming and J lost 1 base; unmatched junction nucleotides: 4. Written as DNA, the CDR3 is TGCAGCGTTGCGGGCGGGGGGGCCCAAGAGACCCAGTACTTC. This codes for CSVAGGGAQETQYF.